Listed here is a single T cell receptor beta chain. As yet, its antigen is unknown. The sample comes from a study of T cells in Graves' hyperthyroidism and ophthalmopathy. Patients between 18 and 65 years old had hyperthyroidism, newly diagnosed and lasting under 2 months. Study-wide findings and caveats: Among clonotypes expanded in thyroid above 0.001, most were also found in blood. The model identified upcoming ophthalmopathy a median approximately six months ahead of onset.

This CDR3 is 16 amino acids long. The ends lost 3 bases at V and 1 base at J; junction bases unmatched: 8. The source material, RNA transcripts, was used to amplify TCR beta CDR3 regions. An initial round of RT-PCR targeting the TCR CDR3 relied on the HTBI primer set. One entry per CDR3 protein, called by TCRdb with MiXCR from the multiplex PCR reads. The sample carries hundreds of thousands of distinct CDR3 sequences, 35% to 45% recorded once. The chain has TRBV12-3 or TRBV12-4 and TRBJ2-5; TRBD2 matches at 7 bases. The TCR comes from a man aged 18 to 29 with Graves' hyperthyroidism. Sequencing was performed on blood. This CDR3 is CASSFGGRSLQETQYF. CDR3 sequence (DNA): TGTGCCAGCAGTTTCGGGGGGAGGTCGCTCCAAGAGACCCAGTACTTC.